This TCR beta chain derives from a study of blood T cell repertoires in COVID-19. Across the whole study: Sources were T cells, B-cell-depleted T cells, or PBMCs; the material itself was cDNA or gDNA.

The length of the CDR3 is 16 residues. V lost 0 bases and J 3 bases, leaving 15 bases between the germline ends. Germline loops: CDR1 SGHDT, CDR2 YYEEEE. Original processing methods: Amplification of reference gene primers provided the estimated nucleated cell counts. Repertoires were generated with immunoSEQ multiplex PCR, while TCRdb's copy carries only in-frame clones and drops some. The V and J calls and clone size are taken from that table; D and trimming were inferred from the DNA. The repertoire holds approximately 450,000 clones, roughly 85% seen once, with around 1.8% in the top ten. Participant-reported clinical history was the basis for cohort assignment.

Specimen: PBMCs or T cells enriched from blood (not recorded which). The origin of this receptor is a woman under 30 with acute COVID-19. The chain recombines TRBV5-6 with TRBJ2-5; D may be TRBD1 (6 bases). In DNA form, the CDR3 reads TGTGCCAGCAGCTTGGCGATCAGACAGGTCGAAGAGACCCAGTACTTC. Its protein is CASSLAIRQVEETQYF. Using reference TRBV5-6 and TRBJ2-5 for the parts outside the CDR3, the full variable domain is DAGVTQSPTHLIKTRGQQVTLRCSPKSGHDTVSWYQQALGQGPQFIFQYYEEEERQRGNFPDRFSGHQFPNYSSELNVNALLLGDSALYLCASSLAIRQVEETQYFGPGTRLLVL.